Listed below are T cell receptor beta chains from one sample, sequenced in a study of shared clonotypes between healthy human individuals. Profiled with immunoSEQ multiplex PCR; TCRdb holds only in-frame clones, not every one. The data show 490,000 or so clones, 79% seen once. The specimen sequenced was PBMCs. The receptors derive from a woman in her forties in good health. Some clones in this sample may be carry-over from other donors' samples. Both conserved end residues are part of each CDR3. The order of the fields is clone size, J gene, D gene, V gene, CDR3 protein, CDR3 DNA. D genes are given only for firm matches. Size tells how often a clone was seen (once, few, many) or the class of an expanded clone, and some rows leave it out.

once | TRBJ2-7 | TRBD1 | TRBV6-5 | CVSSYDSGTGYEQYF | TGTGTCAGCAGTTACGATTCCGGGACAGGGTACGAGCAGTACTTC
NA | TRBJ2-6 | NA | TRBV5-3 | CARRLRGSGANVLTF | TGTGCCAGAAGGCTCCGGGGGTCTGGGGCCAACGTCCTGACTTTC
medium-sized | TRBJ2-1 | NA | TRBV13 | CASSLGATPYNEQFF | TGTGCCAGCAGCTTAGGGGCGACTCCCTACAATGAGCAGTTCTTC
NA | TRBJ2-1 | NA | TRBV5-1 | CASSQGEDYNEQFF | TGCGCCAGCAGTCAGGGGGAGGACTACAATGAGCAGTTCTTC
NA | TRBJ2-2 | TRBD1 | TRBV6-1 | CASSEAPTGYAGELFF | TGTGCCAGCAGTGAAGCCCCGACAGGGTACGCCGGGGAGCTGTTTTTT
NA | TRBJ2-3 | NA | TRBV29-1 | CSVEEGAEGTQYF | TGCAGCGTTGAGGAGGGGGCCGAGGGTACGCAGTATTTT
once | TRBJ2-1 | NA | TRBV27 | CASIRGAEQFF | TGTGCCAGCATCAGGGGAGCTGAGCAGTTCTTC
NA | TRBJ2-7 | NA | TRBV9 | CASSVGVAASQGEQYF | TGTGCCAGCAGCGTAGGGGTAGCGGCATCACAGGGGGAGCAGTACTTC
NA | TRBJ1-1 | TRBD1 | TRBV5-1 | CASSFTGGLNTEAFF | TGCGCCAGCAGCTTCACAGGGGGCTTGAACACTGAAGCTTTCTTT
NA | TRBJ2-7 | TRBD2 | TRBV7-8 | CASSPRGGLAVSYEQYF | TGTGCCAGCAGCCCCCGGGGGGGACTAGCGGTTTCCTACGAGCAGTACTTC
NA | TRBJ2-1 | NA | TRBV7-3 | CASSLLVQRGEQFF | TGTGCCAGCAGCTTATTGGTCCAACGCGGTGAGCAGTTCTTC
NA | TRBJ2-3 | NA | TRBV5-1 | CASSLQEGATDTQYF | TGCGCCAGCAGCTTGCAGGAGGGGGCAACAGATACGCAGTATTTT
once | TRBJ2-2 | NA | TRBV9 | CASSVQHGTGELFF | TGTGCCAGCAGCGTACAACATGGGACCGGGGAGCTGTTTTTT
NA | TRBJ2-7 | TRBD2 | TRBV5-1 | CASSWGLREDEQYF | TGCGCCAGCTCCTGGGGGCTGCGGGAGGACGAGCAGTACTTC
NA | TRBJ2-1 | TRBD1 | TRBV5-1 | CASRGTGGPINEQFF | TGCGCCAGCAGGGGGACAGGGGGCCCTATCAATGAGCAGTTCTTC
NA | TRBJ2-3 | TRBD2 | TRBV6-1 | CASRRLAGGPDTQYF | TGTGCCAGCAGAAGACTAGCGGGAGGCCCAGATACGCAGTATTTT
NA | TRBJ2-1 | TRBD2 | TRBV7-6 | CASSSLQTSGNEQFF | TGTGCCAGCAGCTCACTTCAGACTAGCGGCAATGAGCAGTTCTTC